The clone carrying this T cell receptor (beta chain) was seen only a few times. UMIs and sample barcodes were carried by the TCR alpha and TCR beta cDNA libraries that 5'RACE produced using constant-segment primers. TCRdb reprocessed the 5' RACE reads with MiXCR, giving one entry per CDR3 protein. The data hold a few hundred thousand distinct CDR3 sequences, with around 28% observed a single time. The CDR3 is 13 amino acids. The ends were cut back, 4 bases at V and 7 bases at J, with 14 bases in the middle. Germline lookup yields CDR1 SQVTM and CDR2 ANQGSEA. These data come from a study of T-cell memory formation after mild COVID-19.

The sequenced material came from PBMCs or a T cell subset sorted from them (not recorded which). The sequence came from an adult woman who had mild COVID-19 (a few samples of this study predate the infection). Cell type and time point are not known. This sequence joins TRBV29-1 and TRBJ1-5; tentative D call: TRBD1 (5 bases). This CDR3 is CSVALGGDQPQHF. CDR3 nucleotides: TGCAGCGTTGCCCTCGGAGGGGACCAGCCCCAGCATTTT. The full variable domain, its missing parts supplied by reference TRBV29-1 and TRBJ1-5, is SAVISQKPSRDICQRGTSLTIQCQVDSQVTMMFWYRQQPGQSLTLIATANQGSEATYESGFVIDKFPISRPNLTFSTLTVSNMSPEDSSIYLCSVALGGDQPQHFGDGTRLSIL.